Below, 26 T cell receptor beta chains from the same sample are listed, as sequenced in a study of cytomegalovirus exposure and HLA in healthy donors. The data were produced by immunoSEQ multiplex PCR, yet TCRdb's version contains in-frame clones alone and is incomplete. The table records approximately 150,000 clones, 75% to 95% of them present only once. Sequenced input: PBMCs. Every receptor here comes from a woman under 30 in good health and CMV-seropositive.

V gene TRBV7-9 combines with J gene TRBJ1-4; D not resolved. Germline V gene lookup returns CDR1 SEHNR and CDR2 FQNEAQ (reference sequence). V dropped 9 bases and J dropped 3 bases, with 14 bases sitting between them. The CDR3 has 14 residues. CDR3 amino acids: CASRAGMPNEKLFF. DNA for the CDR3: TGTGCCAGTCGAGCCGGGATGCCTAATGAAAAACTGTTTTTT.

The CDR3 region has the DNA TGCAGCGCCTCTCTGACGACGGGGAGCGCCGGGGAGCTGTTTTTT. Its translation: CSASLTTGSAGELFF. The chain combines TRBV29-1 with TRBJ2-2; perhaps TRBD2 as D (5 bases). The germline V gene has CDR1 SQVTM and CDR2 ANQGSEA. This CDR3 region has 15 residues. Trimming left V 7 bases short and J 6 bases short, with 21 bases between.

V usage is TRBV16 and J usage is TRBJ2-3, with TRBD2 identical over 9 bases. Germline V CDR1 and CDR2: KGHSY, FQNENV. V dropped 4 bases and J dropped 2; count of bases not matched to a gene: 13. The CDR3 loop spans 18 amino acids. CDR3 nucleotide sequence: TGTGCCAGCAGCCGACTCGTCTCCAGCGGGGGGTACACAGATACGCAGTATTTT. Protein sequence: CASSRLVSSGGYTDTQYF.

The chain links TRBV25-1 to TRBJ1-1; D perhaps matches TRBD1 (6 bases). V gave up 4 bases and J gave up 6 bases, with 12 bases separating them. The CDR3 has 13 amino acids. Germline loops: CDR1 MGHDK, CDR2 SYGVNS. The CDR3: CASSAGASPEAFF. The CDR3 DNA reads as TGTGCCAGCAGTGCAGGGGCAAGCCCTGAAGCTTTCTTT.

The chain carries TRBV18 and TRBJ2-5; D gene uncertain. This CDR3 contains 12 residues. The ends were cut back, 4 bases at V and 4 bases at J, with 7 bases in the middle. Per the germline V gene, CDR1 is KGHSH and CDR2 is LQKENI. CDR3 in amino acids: CASSQSGETQYF. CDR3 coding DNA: TGTGCCAGCTCACAATCGGGAGAGACCCAGTACTTC.

The CDR3: CASSLSGNTIYF. The DNA of the CDR3 is TGTGCCAGCAGTCTGTCTGGAAACACCATATATTTT. The V and J genes are TRBV25-1 and TRBJ1-3; D not certain. The germline gives CDR1 MGHDK, CDR2 SYGVNS. The V and J ends lost 5 bases and 1 base respectively, with 3 bases between them. The CDR3 totals 12 residues.

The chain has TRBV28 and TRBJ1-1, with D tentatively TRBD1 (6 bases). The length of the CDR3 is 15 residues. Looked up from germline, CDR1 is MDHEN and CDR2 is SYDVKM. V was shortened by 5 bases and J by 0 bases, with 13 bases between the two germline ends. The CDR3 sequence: CASSLGGYMNTEAFF. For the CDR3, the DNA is TGTGCCAGCAGTCTAGGGGGTTACATGAACACTGAAGCTTTCTTT.

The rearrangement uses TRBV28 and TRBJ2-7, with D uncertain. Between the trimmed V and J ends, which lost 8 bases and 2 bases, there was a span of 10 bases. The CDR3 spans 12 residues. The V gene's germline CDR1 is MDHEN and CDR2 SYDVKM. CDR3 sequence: CASASVPYEQYF. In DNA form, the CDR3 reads TGTGCCAGCGCCAGCGTACCCTACGAGCAGTACTTC.

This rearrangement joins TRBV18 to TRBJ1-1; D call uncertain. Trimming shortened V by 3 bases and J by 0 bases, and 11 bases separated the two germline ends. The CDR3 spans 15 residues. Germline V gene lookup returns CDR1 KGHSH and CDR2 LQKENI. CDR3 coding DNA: TGTGCCAGCTCACCGCTCGACGGGATGAACACTGAAGCTTTCTTT. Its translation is CASSPLDGMNTEAFF.

The CDR3 DNA follows: TGTGCCAGCGGGATCTATACAGGGTCCTACGAGCAGTACTTC. Its translation is CASGIYTGSYEQYF. The genes are TRBV27 and TRBJ2-7; tentative D call: TRBD1 (6 bases). The CDR3 loop spans 14 amino acids. Germline values: CDR1 MNHEY, CDR2 SMNVEV (reference sequence). Trimming shortened V by 8 bases and J by 1 base, and 15 bases separated the two germline ends.

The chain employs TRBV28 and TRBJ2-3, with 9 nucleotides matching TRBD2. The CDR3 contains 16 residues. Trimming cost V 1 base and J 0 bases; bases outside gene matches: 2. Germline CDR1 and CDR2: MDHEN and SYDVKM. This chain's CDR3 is CASSLYSGGSTDTQYF. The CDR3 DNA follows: TGTGCCAGCAGTTTATACAGCGGGGGGAGCACAGATACGCAGTATTTT.

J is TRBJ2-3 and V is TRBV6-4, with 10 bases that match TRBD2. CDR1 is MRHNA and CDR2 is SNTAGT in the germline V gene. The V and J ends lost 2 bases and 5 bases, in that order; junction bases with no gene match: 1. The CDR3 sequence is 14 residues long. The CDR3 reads CASSDLAGVDTQYF. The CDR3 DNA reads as TGTGCCAGCAGTGACCTAGCGGGGGTAGATACGCAGTATTTT.

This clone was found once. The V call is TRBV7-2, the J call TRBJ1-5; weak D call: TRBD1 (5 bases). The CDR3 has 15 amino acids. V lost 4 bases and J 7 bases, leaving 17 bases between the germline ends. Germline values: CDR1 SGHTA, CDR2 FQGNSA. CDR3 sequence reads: CASSSHQDNRQPQHF. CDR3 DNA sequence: TGTGCCAGCAGCTCCCACCAGGACAATAGACAGCCCCAGCATTTT.

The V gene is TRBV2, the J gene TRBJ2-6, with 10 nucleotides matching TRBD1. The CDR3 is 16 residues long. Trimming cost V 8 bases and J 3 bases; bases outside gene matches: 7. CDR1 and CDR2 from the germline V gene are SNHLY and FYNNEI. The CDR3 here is CASDRDRGYGANVLTF. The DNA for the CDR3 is TGTGCCAGCGACCGGGACAGGGGATATGGGGCCAACGTCCTGACTTTC.

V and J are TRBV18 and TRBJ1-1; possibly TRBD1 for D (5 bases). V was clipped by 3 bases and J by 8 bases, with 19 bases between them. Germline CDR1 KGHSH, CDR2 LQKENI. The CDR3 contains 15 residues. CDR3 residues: CASSPLSGRRDEAFF. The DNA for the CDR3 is TGTGCCAGCTCACCCTTGTCAGGGCGGAGGGACGAAGCTTTCTTT.

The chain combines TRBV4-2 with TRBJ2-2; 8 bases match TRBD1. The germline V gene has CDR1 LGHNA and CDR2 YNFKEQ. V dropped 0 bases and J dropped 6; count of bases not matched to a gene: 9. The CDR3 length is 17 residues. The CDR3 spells CASSQESPGGAAGELFF. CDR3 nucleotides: TGTGCCAGCAGCCAAGAGTCCCCAGGGGGCGCGGCCGGGGAGCTGTTTTTT.

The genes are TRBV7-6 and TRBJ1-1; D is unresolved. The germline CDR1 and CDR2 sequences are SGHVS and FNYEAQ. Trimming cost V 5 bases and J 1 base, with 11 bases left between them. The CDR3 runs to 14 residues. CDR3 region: CASSPIGENTEAFF. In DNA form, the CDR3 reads TGTGCCAGCAGCCCGATCGGGGAGAACACTGAAGCTTTCTTT. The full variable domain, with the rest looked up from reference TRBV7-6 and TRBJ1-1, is GAGVSQSPRYKVTKRGQDVALRCDPISGHVSLYWYRQALGQGPEFLTYFNYEAQQDKSGLPNDRFSAERPEGSISTLTIQRTEQRDSAMYRCASSPIGENTEAFFGQGTRLTVV.

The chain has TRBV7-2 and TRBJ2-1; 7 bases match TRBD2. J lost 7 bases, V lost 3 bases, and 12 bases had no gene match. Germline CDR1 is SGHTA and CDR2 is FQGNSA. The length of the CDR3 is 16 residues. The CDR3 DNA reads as TGTGCCAGCAGCTTCCGTTGGGACGGGAGGCTAAATGAGCAGTTCTTC. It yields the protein CASSFRWDGRLNEQFF. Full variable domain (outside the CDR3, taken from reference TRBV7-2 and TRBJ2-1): GAGVSQSPSNKVTEKGKDVELRCDPISGHTALYWYRQSLGQGLEFLIYFQGNSAPDKSGLPSDRFSAERTGGSVSTLTIQRTQQEDSAVYLCASSFRWDGRLNEQFFGPGTRLTVL.

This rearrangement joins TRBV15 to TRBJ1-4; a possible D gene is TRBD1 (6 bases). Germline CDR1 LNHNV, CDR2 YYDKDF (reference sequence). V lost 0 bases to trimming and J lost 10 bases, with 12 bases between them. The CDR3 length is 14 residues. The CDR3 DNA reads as TGTGCCACCAGCAGAGACAGGGGATTAGGAAAACTGTTTTTT. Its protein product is CATSRDRGLGKLFF.

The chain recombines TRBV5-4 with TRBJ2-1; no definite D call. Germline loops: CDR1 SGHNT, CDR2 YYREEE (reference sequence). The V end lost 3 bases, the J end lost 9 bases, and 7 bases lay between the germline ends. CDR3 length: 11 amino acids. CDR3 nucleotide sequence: TGTGCCAGCAGCTCCCATGTTGAGCAGTTCTTC. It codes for CASSSHVEQFF.

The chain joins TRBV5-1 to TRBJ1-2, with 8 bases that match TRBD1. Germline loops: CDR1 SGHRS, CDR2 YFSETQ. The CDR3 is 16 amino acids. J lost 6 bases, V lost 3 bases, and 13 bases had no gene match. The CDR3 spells CASSYAPGQEEHGYTF. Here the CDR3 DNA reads TGCGCCAGCAGCTATGCCCCGGGACAGGAGGAACATGGCTACACCTTC. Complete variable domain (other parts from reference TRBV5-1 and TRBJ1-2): KAGVTQTPRYLIKTRGQQVTLSCSPISGHRSVSWYQQTPGQGLQFLFEYFSETQRNKGNFPGRFSGRQFSNSRSEMNVSTLELGDSALYLCASSYAPGQEEHGYTFGSGTRLTVV.

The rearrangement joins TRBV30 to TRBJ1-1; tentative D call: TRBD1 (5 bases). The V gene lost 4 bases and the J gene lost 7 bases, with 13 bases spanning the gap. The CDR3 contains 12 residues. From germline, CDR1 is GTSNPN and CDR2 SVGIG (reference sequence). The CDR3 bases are TGTGCCTGGATGTGGGGCGGTGGTGAAGCTTTCTTT. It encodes CAWMWGGGEAFF.

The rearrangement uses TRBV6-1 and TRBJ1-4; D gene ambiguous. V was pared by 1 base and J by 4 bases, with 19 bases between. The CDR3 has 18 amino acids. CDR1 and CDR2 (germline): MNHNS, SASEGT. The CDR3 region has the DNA TGTGCCAGCAGTGAAGGGTGGCAGGCCGCCGTCTTTAATGAAAAACTGTTTTTT. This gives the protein CASSEGWQAAVFNEKLFF.

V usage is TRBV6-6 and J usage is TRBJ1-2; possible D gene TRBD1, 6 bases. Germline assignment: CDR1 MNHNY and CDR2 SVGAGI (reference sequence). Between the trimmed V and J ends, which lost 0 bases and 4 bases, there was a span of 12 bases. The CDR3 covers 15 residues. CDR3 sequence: CASSYSEQGGYGYTF. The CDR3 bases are TGTGCCAGCAGTTACTCGGAGCAAGGGGGCTATGGCTACACCTTC.

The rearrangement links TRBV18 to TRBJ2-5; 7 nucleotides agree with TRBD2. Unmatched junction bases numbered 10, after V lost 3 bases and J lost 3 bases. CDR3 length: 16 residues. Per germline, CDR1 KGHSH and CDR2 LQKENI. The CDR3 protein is CASSPQSLAAKETQYF. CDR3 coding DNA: TGTGCCAGCTCACCTCAAAGTCTAGCGGCAAAAGAGACCCAGTACTTC.

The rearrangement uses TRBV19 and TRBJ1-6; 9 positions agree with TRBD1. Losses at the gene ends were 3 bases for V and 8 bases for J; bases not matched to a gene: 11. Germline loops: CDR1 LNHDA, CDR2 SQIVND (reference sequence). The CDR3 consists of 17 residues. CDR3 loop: CASSILPRTGADSPLHF. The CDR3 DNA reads TGTGCCAGTAGTATCCTACCTCGGACAGGGGCCGATTCACCCCTCCACTTT.